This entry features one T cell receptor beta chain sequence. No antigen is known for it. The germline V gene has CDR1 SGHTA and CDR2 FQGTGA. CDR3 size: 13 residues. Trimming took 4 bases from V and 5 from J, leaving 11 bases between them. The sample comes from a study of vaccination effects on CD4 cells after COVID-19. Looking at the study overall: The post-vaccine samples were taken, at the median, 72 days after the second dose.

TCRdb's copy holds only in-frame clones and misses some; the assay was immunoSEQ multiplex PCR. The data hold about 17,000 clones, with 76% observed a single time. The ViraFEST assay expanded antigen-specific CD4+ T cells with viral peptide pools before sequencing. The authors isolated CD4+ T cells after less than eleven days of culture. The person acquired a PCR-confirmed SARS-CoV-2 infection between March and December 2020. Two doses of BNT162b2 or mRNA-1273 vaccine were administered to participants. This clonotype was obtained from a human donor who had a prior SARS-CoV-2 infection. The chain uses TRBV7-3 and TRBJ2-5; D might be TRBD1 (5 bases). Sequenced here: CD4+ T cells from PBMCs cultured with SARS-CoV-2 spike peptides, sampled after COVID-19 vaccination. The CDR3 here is CASSYGQSETQYF. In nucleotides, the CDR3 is TGTGCCAGCAGCTACGGACAATCGGAGACCCAGTACTTC.